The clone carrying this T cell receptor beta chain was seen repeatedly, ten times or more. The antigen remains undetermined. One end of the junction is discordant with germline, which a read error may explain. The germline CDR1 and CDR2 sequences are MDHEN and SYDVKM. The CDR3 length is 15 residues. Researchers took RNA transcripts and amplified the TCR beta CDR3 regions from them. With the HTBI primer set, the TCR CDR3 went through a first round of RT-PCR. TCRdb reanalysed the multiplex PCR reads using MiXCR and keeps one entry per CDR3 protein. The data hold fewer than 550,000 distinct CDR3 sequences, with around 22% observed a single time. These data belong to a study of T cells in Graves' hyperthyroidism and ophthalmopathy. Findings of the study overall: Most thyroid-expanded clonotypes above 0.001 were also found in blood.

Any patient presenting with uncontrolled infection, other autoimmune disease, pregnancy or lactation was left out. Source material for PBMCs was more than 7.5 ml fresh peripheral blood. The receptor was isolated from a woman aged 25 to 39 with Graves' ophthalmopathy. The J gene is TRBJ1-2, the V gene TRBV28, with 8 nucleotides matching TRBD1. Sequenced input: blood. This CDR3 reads CASSLSAGGLYGHTF. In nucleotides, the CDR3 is TGTGCCAGCAGTTTATCGGCAGGGGGCTTGTATGGCCACACCTTC.